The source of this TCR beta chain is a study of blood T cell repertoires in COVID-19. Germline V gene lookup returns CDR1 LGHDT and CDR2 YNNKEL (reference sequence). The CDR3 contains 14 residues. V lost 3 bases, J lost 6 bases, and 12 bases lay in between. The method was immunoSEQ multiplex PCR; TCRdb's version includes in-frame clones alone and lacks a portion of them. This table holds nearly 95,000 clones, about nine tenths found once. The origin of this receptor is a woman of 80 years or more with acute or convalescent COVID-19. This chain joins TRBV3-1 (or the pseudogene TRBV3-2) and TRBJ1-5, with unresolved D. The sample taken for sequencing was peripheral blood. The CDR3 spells CASSHSEESQPQHF. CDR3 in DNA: TGTGCCAGCAGCCACTCGGAGGAGAGTCAGCCCCAGCATTTT.